This T cell receptor beta chain was recorded in a study of human T cells and chemical hapten exposure. Time point specified: patch test 2, 6 weeks after DPC sensitization. Treatment here: therapeutic diphenylcyclopropenone sensitization with weekly scalp DPC. This clonotype has ten or more counts. MiXCR, applied by TCRdb to the RACE reads, yields one record per CDR3 protein. Of 95,000 or so distinct CDR3 sequences in the sample, 9.5% to 12% are singletons; the top ten hold approximately 3.4%. CDR1 and CDR2 from the germline V gene are DFQATT and SNEGSKA (reference sequence). V shed 8 bases and J 1 base; nucleotides not matched to a gene: 8. CDR3 length: 14 residues.

The receptor comes from a woman aged 40 to 50 with alopecia areata. Some clones in this sample may be carry-over from other donors' samples. Here the sequenced sample was whole blood, taken in connection with sensitization to the hapten diphenylcyclopropenone (DPC). The chain joins TRBV20-1 to TRBJ2-7; 10 positions match TRBD2. CDR3 in amino acids: CSLPSTSGSYEQYF. The CDR3 DNA sequence: TGCAGTCTTCCTTCGACTAGCGGGTCCTACGAGCAGTACTTC.